These 23 T cell receptor beta chains were all obtained from the same sample, sequenced in a study of blood T cell repertoires in COVID-19 (dated by TCRdb to 2019 to 2021). The receptor library was made with the immunoSEQ multiplex PCR assay. TCRdb re-hosts the immuneACCESS table, in-frame sequences only. Its copies lack some clones; in the studies checked, an unresolved V gene accounts for under half of them, and the cause for the rest is not known. The sample data list about 290,000 clones, and roughly 89% of these were observed just once. The ten most abundant clones make up 11% of the sample. Sequencing was done on a sample of peripheral blood. These TCRs come from a woman in her thirties with COVID-19, enrolled during active disease.

V gene TRBV19 combines with J gene TRBJ1-3; no reliable D call. The CDR3 extends over 14 amino acids. Germline V lookup: CDR1 LNHDA, CDR2 SQIVND (reference sequence). Trimming cost V 5 bases and J 0 bases, with 8 bases left between them. Written as DNA, the CDR3 is TGTGCCAGTAGTGCGGGCAGCTCTGGAAACACCATATATTTT. Encoded protein: CASSAGSSGNTIYF.

This clone was observed a single time. V and J are TRBV19 and TRBJ1-6; D is ambiguous. Deletions cut 6 bases from V and 8 bases from J, with 20 bases between. Germline CDR1 and CDR2: LNHDA and SQIVND (reference sequence). The CDR3 totals 16 residues. The CDR3: CASSRGPRLMDSPLHF. The CDR3 bases are TGTGCCAGTAGCCGCGGGCCGCGCCTAATGGATTCACCCCTCCACTTT.

This chain connects TRBV27 to TRBJ1-6; TRBD1 is a possible D gene (5 bases). V lost 6 bases, J lost 6 bases, and 9 bases lay in between. This CDR3 is built from 13 residues. From germline, CDR1 is MNHEY and CDR2 SMNVEV (reference sequence). The CDR3 loop is CASRAGGNSPLHF. As DNA, the CDR3 is TGTGCCAGCAGGGCGGGGGGTAATTCACCCCTCCACTTT.

This sequence joins TRBV5-6 and TRBJ2-1; TRBD1 matches at 7 bases. The CDR3 loop spans 19 amino acids. In germline, CDR1 is SGHDT, CDR2 YYEEEE. V gave up 2 bases and J gave up 5 bases; unmatched junction bases: 19. CDR3 sequence (DNA): TGTGCCAGCAGCTTTAAATTTGGACAGGTAACCCTAGGGGACAATGAGCAGTTCTTC. This translates into CASSFKFGQVTLGDNEQFF.

V is TRBV5-4 and J is TRBJ2-3; D unresolved. This CDR3 region has 14 residues. Germline assignment: CDR1 SGHNT and CDR2 YYREEE (reference sequence). Trimming left V 3 bases short and J 1 base short, with 9 bases between. The CDR3 here is CASSSTRGTDTQYF. CDR3 DNA sequence: TGTGCCAGCAGCTCGACTCGAGGCACAGATACGCAGTATTTT.

This rearrangement joins TRBV6-4 to TRBJ2-1, with TRBD2 as a possible D gene (5 bases). V shed 6 bases and J shed 2 bases, with 14 bases lying between them. The CDR3 length is 15 residues. Germline CDR1 and CDR2: MRHNA and SNTAGT. CDR3 region: CASSARLAAYNEQFF. The CDR3 bases are TGTGCCAGCAGCGCCCGGCTAGCTGCCTACAATGAGCAGTTCTTC.

The rearrangement links TRBV11-2 to TRBJ2-6; 8 bases are shared with TRBD2. CDR1 and CDR2 from the germline V gene are SGHAT and FQNNGV. V was clipped by 11 bases and J by 0 bases; unmatched bases: 6. The CDR3 has 15 amino acids. The CDR3, as DNA: TGTGCCGGTAACAGCGGGGGCTCTGGGGCCAACGTCCTGACTTTC. It encodes CAGNSGGSGANVLTF.

This clone was detected only a few times. The chain uses TRBV7-8 and TRBJ2-7; tentatively, D is TRBD2 (6 bases). Trimming took 5 bases from V and 7 from J, leaving 12 bases between them. The CDR3 sequence is 12 residues long. Germline V gene data show CDR1 as SGHVS and CDR2 as FQNEAQ. CDR3 nucleotide sequence: TGTGCCAGCAGCCTTAGGGCGGGAGAGCAGTACTTC. Protein sequence: CASSLRAGEQYF. The full variable domain, in which reference TRBV7-8 and TRBJ2-7 provide the parts outside the CDR3, is GAGVSQSPRYKVAKRGQDVALRCDPISGHVSLFWYQQALGQGPEFLTYFQNEAQLDKSGLPSDRFFAERPEGSVSTLKIQRTQQEDSAVYLCASSLRAGEQYFGPGTRLTVT.

This rearrangement joins TRBV6-5 to TRBJ1-5; perhaps TRBD1 as D (5 bases). Trimming shortened V by 0 bases and J by 5 bases, and 11 bases separated the two germline ends. This CDR3 contains 15 residues. Germline lookup yields CDR1 MNHEY and CDR2 SVGAGI. CDR3 amino acids: CASSYSNRLYQPQHF. The CDR3 DNA reads as TGTGCCAGCAGTTACTCGAACAGGCTCTATCAGCCCCAGCATTTT.

This clone was seen only a few times. The chain employs TRBV7-9 and TRBJ1-4; 9 bases fit TRBD1. The J segment lost 5 bases and the V segment lost 1 base, leaving 5 bases of the junction unmatched. CDR1 is SEHNR and CDR2 is FQNEAQ in the germline V gene (reference sequence). The CDR3 loop spans 16 amino acids. This chain's CDR3 is CASSLDRGRVNEKLFF. CDR3 DNA: TGTGCCAGCAGCTTAGACAGGGGGCGCGTGAATGAAAAACTGTTTTTT.

The V gene is TRBV27, the J gene TRBJ2-2; D may be TRBD2 (5 bases). The CDR3 is 14 amino acids. V gave up 3 bases and J gave up 7 bases, with 12 bases separating them. The V gene's germline CDR1 is MNHEY and CDR2 SMNVEV (reference sequence). This chain's CDR3 is CASSFREKHGELFF. The CDR3 DNA follows: TGTGCCAGCAGTTTTCGGGAAAAGCACGGGGAGCTGTTTTTT.

This clone was observed a handful of times. The V and J genes are TRBV20-1 and TRBJ1-2; 11 positions match TRBD1. V dropped 3 bases and J dropped 6; count of bases not matched to a gene: 6. In germline, CDR1 is DFQATT, CDR2 SNEGSKA (reference sequence). There are 14 residues in the CDR3. CDR3 DNA sequence: TGCAGTGCTAGTTGGACAGGGGGCTTTAATGGCTACACCTTC. Its translation: CSASWTGGFNGYTF.

The genes are TRBV18 and TRBJ2-2, with D unclear. This CDR3 is built from 14 residues. Germline V gives CDR1 KGHSH, CDR2 LQKENI. V was cut by 3 bases and J by 0 bases, with 5 bases left in between. The CDR3 is CASSPNPNTGELFF. The CDR3 nucleotides read TGTGCCAGCTCACCTAATCCGAACACCGGGGAGCTGTTTTTT.

The V gene is TRBV6-5, the J gene TRBJ2-2; 9 nucleotides line up with TRBD1. The CDR3 spans 15 residues. Germline V gene data show CDR1 as MNHEY and CDR2 as SVGAGI. With 5 bases clipped from V and 3 bases from J, the junction kept 4 bases outside the gene matches. The CDR3 bases are TGTGCCAGCAGTCCCCGGGACAGGGACACCGGGGAGCTGTTTTTT. Residues: CASSPRDRDTGELFF.

This CDR3 reads CASSLQANYGYTF. CDR3 coding DNA: TGTGCCAGCAGCCTTCAGGCTAACTATGGCTACACCTTC. The chain combines TRBV5-6 with TRBJ1-2; D gene unclear. Trimming took off 4 bases at V and 0 bases at J, with 7 bases between the two ends. The CDR3 runs to 13 residues. Germline V gene lookup returns CDR1 SGHDT and CDR2 YYEEEE.

This chain uses TRBV19 with TRBJ1-2, with no clear D. Germline V CDR1 and CDR2: LNHDA, SQIVND (reference sequence). The CDR3 extends over 14 amino acids. V was cut by 3 bases and J by 3 bases, with 11 bases left in between. CDR3 in amino acids: CASSMGPVDYGYTF. Here the CDR3 DNA reads TGTGCCAGTAGTATGGGCCCGGTGGACTATGGCTACACCTTC.

The chain is built from TRBV6-5 and TRBJ1-3; 7 bases align to TRBD1. The CDR3 is 15 residues long. The ends lost 2 bases at V and 0 bases at J; junction bases unmatched: 1. The germline CDR1 and CDR2 sequences are MNHEY and SVGAGI. The CDR3 nucleotides are TGTGCCAGCAGTTACGGGGACAGCTCTGGAAACACCATATATTTT. This translates into CASSYGDSSGNTIYF.

V and J are TRBV18 and TRBJ2-1, with a possible D match to TRBD1 (6 bases). CDR3 length: 17 residues. CDR1 and CDR2 from the germline V gene are KGHSH and LQKENI. V lost 4 bases, J lost 2 bases, and 18 bases lay in between. This CDR3 reads CASSRTPTGSPYNEQFF. Written as DNA, the CDR3 is TGTGCCAGCTCACGAACTCCGACAGGTTCCCCCTACAATGAGCAGTTCTTC.

The chain recombines TRBV5-1 with TRBJ2-1, with 8 nucleotides matching TRBD1. Germline CDR1 SGHRS, CDR2 YFSETQ. This CDR3 has 16 amino acids. J was trimmed by 0 bases and V by 4 bases; bases with no gene match: 6. In DNA, the CDR3 is TGCGCCAGCAGCCTCACAGGGGGGAGCTCCTACAATGAGCAGTTCTTC. Encoded protein: CASSLTGGSSYNEQFF.

The V gene is TRBV4-1, the J gene TRBJ1-5; D is undetermined. Germline CDR1 MGHRA, CDR2 YSYEKL. The V end lost 4 bases, the J end lost 4 bases, and 17 bases lay between the germline ends. The CDR3 sequence is 16 residues long. The CDR3 DNA is TGCGCCAGCAGCCCGCGCGATGTCGAAGAAAATCAGCCCCAGCATTTT. It is translated as CASSPRDVEENQPQHF.

The chain joins TRBV19 to TRBJ1-2; TRBD1 aligns across 7 bases. CDR1 and CDR2 from the germline V gene are LNHDA and SQIVND (reference sequence). The junction had 12 bases not matched to a gene; V was cut back by 7 bases and J by 4 bases. This CDR3 contains 15 residues. Written as DNA, the CDR3 is TGTGCCAGTACCACCCCCGGGACAGCAGGCTATGGCTACACCTTC. It encodes CASTTPGTAGYGYTF.

The chain carries TRBV18 and TRBJ1-2; TRBD1 aligns across 7 bases. J was trimmed by 6 bases and V by 2 bases; bases with no gene match: 9. Per germline, CDR1 KGHSH and CDR2 LQKENI. CDR3 size: 15 residues. The CDR3: CASSPRVQGTHGYTF. CDR3 coding DNA: TGTGCCAGCTCACCAAGAGTACAGGGGACCCATGGCTACACCTTC.

The chain uses TRBV2 and TRBJ2-1; D not resolved. Germline CDR1 SNHLY, CDR2 FYNNEI. V was pared by 4 bases and J by 12 bases, with 7 bases between. This CDR3 is built from 10 residues. The CDR3 nucleotides read TGTGCCAGCAGTGCAAGCGTGCAGTTCTTC. Residues: CASSASVQFF.